This TCR beta chain was sequenced during a study of early T cells in non-severe SARS-CoV-2 infection. Study details: Chains stayed unpaired after sequencing of bulk RNA from unsorted whole blood.

Overall study findings and caveats: Private and CD4 specificities were missed by VDJdb matching, which favored anti-spike CD8 responses.

In germline, CDR1 is MNHNY, CDR2 SVGAGI (reference sequence). This CDR3 spans 13 amino acids. Trimming cost V 6 bases and J 7 bases, with 16 bases left between them. As for this clonotype: Its specificity is unknown.

Separate cDNA molecules each had unique molecular identifiers attached to them. TCRdb itself ran the 5' RACE reads through MiXCR, one entry per CDR3 protein. The sample lists approximately 83,000 distinct CDR3 sequences, 11% to 15% occurring once. Sequenced sample: whole blood. This rearrangement joins TRBV6-6 to TRBJ2-7; possibly TRBD1 or TRBD2 for D (5 bases each). This receptor was taken from an adult who was a healthcare worker with PCR-confirmed SARS-CoV-2 infection or an uninfected control (not recorded which). DNA for the CDR3: TGTGCCAGCAGACGGGACCAGAAAGGGGAGCAGTACTTC. Its translation is CASRRDQKGEQYF.